The present TCR beta chain was sequenced within a study of blood T cell repertoires in COVID-19 (dated by TCRdb to the early 2020s). About the investigation overall: Samples from collaborators originated in the United States, Italy and Spain and spanned both the acute and convalescent phases of COVID-19. The prospective study material was composed of cDNA or gDNA derived from T cells, B-cell-depleted T cells, or PBMCs. HLA class I and class II types, where available, came from metadata supplied by the sample provider rather than from assay-based typing. The sample metadata nearly always contained a de-identified subject ID, COVID-19 status, age in years and sex. The dataset comprised deeply sampled blood TCRbeta repertoires from subjects exposed to, actively infected with, or recovered from COVID-19. The repertoires were released in a freely available public database intended as a resource for research on the immune response to SARS-CoV-2. Samples came from the ongoing ImmuneRACE study (first 160 participants) plus 1,254 subjects from 6 global collaborators. What the work shows at the level of the full study, not this receptor alone: Clinical and demographic metadata were provided uncurated, with the amount varying by source and participant.

Based on the germline V gene, the CDR1 and CDR2 sequences are KGHSH and LQKENI. The germline V and J ends show losses of 5 bases and 4 bases respectively, and no gene match explains 7 bases of the junction. Its CDR3 holds 15 amino acids, cysteine through phenylalanine. Solely the CDR3 DNA is kept, with 45 bases framed from the first base. Another Seattle source contributed samples from volunteer blood donors who had recovered from COVID-19. Each collaborating institution followed its own protocols to collect whole blood in K2EDTA tubes. For TCRbeta analysis, collaborators shipped samples in one of three forms: frozen whole blood, isolated PBMCs, or DNA extracted from either of those sample types. Concerning this clone itself: Which antigen it targets is not known. Base qualities are missing; no much larger clone stands one base away. Additional DNA sequences in this sample encode the identical CDR3.

TCRbeta CDR3 regions were amplified from genomic DNA using the immunoSEQ Assay, a bias-controlled multiplex PCR. Per the source publication's procedure: Nucleated cell counts per sample were estimated from amplification of reference gene primers within the assay. To quantify the absolute abundance of each unique TCRbeta CDR3 rearrangement, sequence reads were collapsed and filtered. For each sample, productive Simpson clonality was calculated by taking the square root of Simpson's diversity index across productive rearrangements. Drawn from immuneACCESS, this table holds only the in-frame rearrangements with V and J called that TCRdb kept. Clones are partly lost; checked studies trace under half to an unresolved V gene and leave the rest unexplained. Clone size and V and J calls were adopted from that table, with D and trimming inferred from the DNA. Recorded for this sample are about 300,000 clones; roughly 90% of them occurred a single time. Of the sample, 6.4% falls within the top ten clones.

The sequenced sample consisted of peripheral blood. The receptor was isolated from a man younger than 30 who had recovered from COVID-19. This chain is built from TRBV18 and TRBJ1-3; 8 bases in the junction line up with TRBD1. DNA sequence: TGTGCCAGCTCATCTACGACAGGGGTCGGAAACACCATATATTTT. It specifies CASSSTTGVGNTIYF.